The clone carrying this T cell receptor beta chain has only a few counts. The data derive from a study of T cells in Graves' hyperthyroidism and ophthalmopathy. Amplification targeted TCR beta CDR3 regions from RNA transcripts. The primer set for the first-round RT-PCR of the TCR CDR3 was HTBI. MiXCR was run by TCRdb on the multiplex PCR reads, yielding one entry per CDR3 protein. The sample has 600,000 to 850,000 distinct CDR3 sequences, about 19% seen once; the top ten hold 16%. Germline V gene data show CDR1 as KGHSH and CDR2 as LQKENI. The CDR3 covers 15 residues. Trimming cost V 3 bases and J 6 bases; bases outside gene matches: 5.

The rearrangement joins TRBV18 to TRBJ1-4; TRBD1 matches at 9 bases. The sequenced sample consisted of blood. The receptor's source is a woman aged 45-59 years with Graves' hyperthyroidism that later progressed to Graves' ophthalmopathy. The DNA of the CDR3 is TGTGCCAGCTCACCCTCCGGGACAGGGTATGAAAAACTGTTTTTT. It codes for CASSPSGTGYEKLFF.